A selection of T cell receptor beta chains follows, all from one sample in a study of radiotherapy plus CTLA-4 blockade in lung cancer. Assay: immunoSEQ multiplex PCR; the TCRdb copy retains only in-frame clones and omits some. This table holds about 55,000 clones, around 80% found once. Material: peripheral blood, obtained from a patient treated with radiotherapy plus ipilimumab. These receptors came from a human donor with non-small cell lung cancer whose response to radiotherapy plus ipilimumab could not be evaluated. Each CDR3 is given with its conserved first and last residue. Each record gives: V gene, J gene, clone size, D gene, CDR3 protein, CDR3 DNA. A D gene is named only where the DNA matches it firmly. Clone sizes are given selectively: once, few, many, or a class where the clone is expanded.

v_gene: TRBV6-5; j_gene: TRBJ2-3; abundance: -; d_gene: TRBD2; CDR3aa: CASSFTSGGAGGTQYF; CDR3nt: TGTGCCAGCAGTTTCACTAGCGGGGGGGCCGGTGGGACGCAGTATTTT
v_gene: TRBV7-2; j_gene: TRBJ1-1; abundance: -; d_gene: TRBD1; CDR3aa: CASSTGGITEAFF; CDR3nt: TGTGCCAGCAGCACAGGGGGCATCACTGAAGCTTTCTTT
v_gene: TRBV18; j_gene: TRBJ1-1; abundance: -; d_gene: -; CDR3aa: CASSPPGGLNTEAFF; CDR3nt: TGTGCCAGCTCACCGCCCGGGGGTCTGAACACTGAAGCTTTCTTT
v_gene: TRBV4-1; j_gene: TRBJ1-2; abundance: -; d_gene: -; CDR3aa: CASSLRSGSDYGYTF; CDR3nt: TGCGCCAGCAGCCTGCGATCAGGGTCAGACTATGGCTACACCTTC
v_gene: TRBV9; j_gene: TRBJ2-5; abundance: -; d_gene: -; CDR3aa: CASSALPQETQYF; CDR3nt: TGTGCCAGCAGCGCGCTACCACAAGAGACCCAGTACTTC
v_gene: TRBV4-1; j_gene: TRBJ2-7; abundance: -; d_gene: -; CDR3aa: CASSQEPGHSAYEQYF; CDR3nt: TGCGCCAGCAGCCAAGAACCGGGACACTCAGCCTACGAGCAGTACTTC
v_gene: TRBV6-6; j_gene: TRBJ2-7; abundance: -; d_gene: TRBD1; CDR3aa: CASTGQDEQYF; CDR3nt: TGTGCCAGCACCGGACAGGATGAGCAGTACTTC
v_gene: TRBV2; j_gene: TRBJ1-3; abundance: few; d_gene: TRBD1; CDR3aa: CASSRDGTGTLLSGNTIYF; CDR3nt: TGTGCCAGCAGCCGCGATGGGACAGGGACATTGCTCTCTGGAAACACCATATATTTT
v_gene: TRBV30; j_gene: TRBJ1-1; abundance: few; d_gene: -; CDR3aa: CASTWTNTEAFF; CDR3nt: TGTGCCTCCACTTGGACTAACACTGAAGCTTTCTTT
v_gene: TRBV29-1; j_gene: TRBJ1-2; abundance: -; d_gene: TRBD1; CDR3aa: CSATQGNYGYTF; CDR3nt: TGCAGCGCTACACAGGGGAACTATGGCTACACCTTC
v_gene: TRBV4-3; j_gene: TRBJ2-3; abundance: -; d_gene: TRBD1; CDR3aa: CASSPATGEEWGTQYF; CDR3nt: TGCGCCAGCAGCCCGGCGACAGGGGAGGAATGGGGTACGCAGTATTTT
v_gene: TRBV9; j_gene: TRBJ2-3; abundance: few; d_gene: TRBD2; CDR3aa: CASSAQIAGGTDTQYF; CDR3nt: TGTGCCAGCAGCGCCCAGATAGCGGGAGGAACAGATACGCAGTATTTT
v_gene: TRBV7-2; j_gene: TRBJ2-3; abundance: -; d_gene: TRBD1; CDR3aa: CASSPGQGEDTQYF; CDR3nt: TGTGCCAGCAGCCCGGGACAGGGGGAGGATACGCAGTATTTT
v_gene: TRBV9; j_gene: TRBJ2-5; abundance: -; d_gene: TRBD2; CDR3aa: CASSVAGGQETQYF; CDR3nt: TGTGCCAGCAGCGTAGCGGGGGGGCAGGAGACCCAGTACTTC
v_gene: TRBV5-4; j_gene: TRBJ1-6; abundance: few; d_gene: TRBD1; CDR3aa: CASSLYRGSDSPLHF; CDR3nt: TGTGCCAGCAGCTTATACAGGGGCTCGGATTCACCCCTCCACTTT
v_gene: TRBV10-1; j_gene: TRBJ2-2; abundance: -; d_gene: TRBD1; CDR3aa: CASSDIPGGNTGELFF; CDR3nt: TGCGCCAGCAGTGATATCCCAGGGGGAAACACCGGGGAGCTGTTTTTT
v_gene: TRBV5-1; j_gene: TRBJ1-2; abundance: -; d_gene: TRBD1; CDR3aa: CASSLERTGGTNYGYTF; CDR3nt: TGCGCCAGCAGCTTGGAGAGGACAGGGGGAACTAACTATGGCTACACCTTC
v_gene: TRBV27; j_gene: TRBJ2-4; abundance: few; d_gene: TRBD2; CDR3aa: CASSPGTSGKNIQYF; CDR3nt: TGTGCCAGCAGTCCGGGGACTAGTGGCAAAAACATTCAGTACTTC
v_gene: TRBV5-1; j_gene: TRBJ1-5; abundance: -; d_gene: TRBD1; CDR3aa: CASSLEASTGGLFYSNQPQHF; CDR3nt: TGCGCCAGCAGCTTGGAAGCCTCGACAGGGGGCCTCTTTTATAGCAATCAGCCCCAGCATTTT
v_gene: TRBV29-1; j_gene: TRBJ2-5; abundance: -; d_gene: TRBD1; CDR3aa: CSVDDRGRGETQYF; CDR3nt: TGCAGCGTTGACGACAGGGGGCGCGGAGAGACCCAGTACTTC
v_gene: TRBV4-1; j_gene: TRBJ2-3; abundance: -; d_gene: TRBD1; CDR3aa: CASSQSGQPSNTQYF; CDR3nt: TGCGCCAGCAGCCAATCGGGACAGCCATCAAATACGCAGTATTTT
v_gene: TRBV19; j_gene: TRBJ1-2; abundance: -; d_gene: TRBD1; CDR3aa: CATHPGQGGWRYTF; CDR3nt: TGTGCCACTCACCCCGGACAGGGAGGATGGAGGTACACCTTC
v_gene: TRBV29-1; j_gene: TRBJ2-7; abundance: many; d_gene: -; CDR3aa: CSVLTGRNEQYF; CDR3nt: TGCAGCGTTCTGACAGGGAGGAACGAGCAGTACTTC
v_gene: TRBV18; j_gene: TRBJ2-3; abundance: -; d_gene: -; CDR3aa: CASSPPGRRLDTQYF; CDR3nt: TGTGCCAGCTCACCACCCGGCCGGAGGTTAGATACGCAGTATTTT
v_gene: TRBV11-2; j_gene: TRBJ2-2; abundance: -; d_gene: -; CDR3aa: CASSAPGLPTGELFF; CDR3nt: TGTGCCAGCAGCGCCCCGGGACTCCCTACCGGGGAGCTGTTTTTT
v_gene: TRBV19; j_gene: TRBJ2-2; abundance: -; d_gene: -; CDR3aa: CASAGITPVLNGELFF; CDR3nt: TGTGCCAGTGCGGGGATCACTCCTGTCTTGAACGGGGAGCTGTTTTTT
v_gene: TRBV5-1; j_gene: TRBJ2-5; abundance: -; d_gene: TRBD2; CDR3aa: CASSLGLATNQETQYF; CDR3nt: TGCGCCAGCAGCTTGGGACTAGCGACTAATCAAGAGACCCAGTACTTC
v_gene: TRBV5-6; j_gene: TRBJ2-1; abundance: -; d_gene: -; CDR3aa: CASSLSQVGEQFF; CDR3nt: TGTGCCAGCAGCTTGTCTCAGGTCGGTGAGCAGTTCTTC
v_gene: TRBV27; j_gene: TRBJ2-5; abundance: -; d_gene: TRBD2; CDR3aa: CASSLLAGAMYQETQYF; CDR3nt: TGTGCCAGCAGTTTACTAGCGGGGGCGATGTACCAAGAGACCCAGTACTTC
v_gene: TRBV5-1; j_gene: TRBJ2-4; abundance: -; d_gene: -; CDR3aa: CASSVGPGQNNIQYF; CDR3nt: TGCGCCAGCAGCGTGGGGCCTGGCCAGAACAACATTCAGTACTTC
v_gene: TRBV27; j_gene: TRBJ1-2; abundance: -; d_gene: -; CDR3aa: CASSLGSNYGYTF; CDR3nt: TGTGCCAGCAGTTTAGGCAGTAACTATGGCTACACCTTC
v_gene: TRBV11-2; j_gene: TRBJ2-3; abundance: -; d_gene: TRBD2; CDR3aa: CASSLGSGSGISTDTQYF; CDR3nt: TGTGCCAGCAGCTTAGGCAGCGGGAGTGGGATTAGCACAGATACGCAGTATTTT
v_gene: TRBV6-5; j_gene: TRBJ1-2; abundance: -; d_gene: -; CDR3aa: CASSYRGFVLNYGYTF; CDR3nt: TGTGCCAGCAGTTACAGGGGATTTGTTTTGAACTATGGCTACACCTTC
v_gene: TRBV28; j_gene: TRBJ2-7; abundance: -; d_gene: TRBD2; CDR3aa: CASSFPPGTSGLSPYEQYF; CDR3nt: TGTGCCAGCAGTTTCCCTCCCGGGACTAGCGGTTTATCCCCCTACGAGCAGTACTTC
v_gene: TRBV27; j_gene: TRBJ1-2; abundance: -; d_gene: TRBD1; CDR3aa: CASSPRTGTGGAGRYGYTF; CDR3nt: TGTGCCAGCAGTCCCCGAACCGGGACAGGGGGAGCTGGGCGTTATGGCTACACCTTC
v_gene: TRBV7-8; j_gene: TRBJ2-1; abundance: few; d_gene: -; CDR3aa: CASSPPPRVYNEQFF; CDR3nt: TGTGCCAGCAGCCCCCCACCCCGGGTCTACAATGAGCAGTTCTTC
v_gene: TRBV25-1; j_gene: TRBJ2-1; abundance: medium-sized; d_gene: TRBD2; CDR3aa: CASSETSGKVNEQFF; CDR3nt: TGTGCCAGCAGTGAAACTAGCGGGAAGGTCAATGAGCAGTTCTTC
v_gene: TRBV4-1; j_gene: TRBJ2-4; abundance: -; d_gene: -; CDR3aa: CASSQYRGGKNIQYF; CDR3nt: TGCGCCAGCAGCCAATACAGGGGGGGCAAAAACATTCAGTACTTC
v_gene: TRBV10-3; j_gene: TRBJ1-6; abundance: -; d_gene: -; CDR3aa: CAISDGLDSPLHF; CDR3nt: TGTGCCATCAGCGACGGACTGGATTCACCCCTCCACTTT
v_gene: TRBV7-2; j_gene: TRBJ2-3; abundance: -; d_gene: -; CDR3aa: CASSLLGQPTDTQYF; CDR3nt: TGTGCCAGCAGCCTGCTAGGACAGCCCACAGATACGCAGTATTTT
v_gene: TRBV19; j_gene: TRBJ2-1; abundance: -; d_gene: -; CDR3aa: CASSISAGASSYNEQFF; CDR3nt: TGTGCTAGTAGTATCTCGGCAGGGGCTAGCTCCTACAATGAGCAGTTCTTC
v_gene: TRBV7-2; j_gene: TRBJ2-5; abundance: -; d_gene: TRBD2; CDR3aa: CASSLVGLAGGGETQYF; CDR3nt: TGTGCCAGCAGCTTAGTGGGACTAGCGGGGGGAGGGGAGACCCAGTACTTC
v_gene: TRBV6-5; j_gene: TRBJ2-1; abundance: -; d_gene: -; CDR3aa: CASSPLTSPDEEQFF; CDR3nt: TGTGCCAGCAGTCCCTTGACAAGTCCAGATGAAGAGCAGTTCTTC
v_gene: TRBV2; j_gene: TRBJ1-3; abundance: -; d_gene: -; CDR3aa: CASSGAVGGNTIYF; CDR3nt: TGTGCCAGCAGTGGGGCCGTCGGTGGAAACACCATATATTTT
v_gene: TRBV28; j_gene: TRBJ2-1; abundance: -; d_gene: TRBD2; CDR3aa: CASSLVAGGGYNEQFF; CDR3nt: TGTGCCAGCAGTTTAGTAGCGGGAGGTGGGTACAATGAGCAGTTCTTC
v_gene: TRBV11-2; j_gene: TRBJ2-1; abundance: -; d_gene: TRBD1; CDR3aa: CASSPIYGTGNEQFF; CDR3nt: TGTGCCAGCAGCCCAATTTATGGGACAGGCAATGAGCAGTTCTTC
v_gene: TRBV19; j_gene: TRBJ1-1; abundance: few; d_gene: TRBD1; CDR3aa: CASSIIAGGNTEAFF; CDR3nt: TGTGCCAGTAGTATAATTGCAGGGGGCAACACTGAAGCTTTCTTT
v_gene: TRBV7-2; j_gene: TRBJ2-1; abundance: -; d_gene: TRBD2; CDR3aa: CASSTPTSGSQFF; CDR3nt: TGTGCCAGCAGCACTCCGACTAGCGGGTCGCAGTTCTTC
v_gene: TRBV4-3; j_gene: TRBJ1-4; abundance: few; d_gene: -; CDR3aa: CASSQDVANEKLFF; CDR3nt: TGCGCCAGCAGCCAAGATGTAGCGAACGAAAAACTGTTTTTT
v_gene: TRBV28; j_gene: TRBJ2-3; abundance: -; d_gene: TRBD2; CDR3aa: CASSLSGRSVTDTQYF; CDR3nt: TGTGCCAGCAGTTTAAGCGGGAGGTCTGTCACAGATACGCAGTATTTT
v_gene: TRBV7-2; j_gene: TRBJ2-2; abundance: -; d_gene: -; CDR3aa: CASSLVPPSGELFF; CDR3nt: TGTGCCAGCAGCTTAGTTCCTCCCAGTGGGGAGCTGTTTTTT
v_gene: TRBV28; j_gene: TRBJ1-1; abundance: -; d_gene: -; CDR3aa: CASSLQGGAFF; CDR3nt: TGTGCCAGCAGTTTACAGGGAGGGGCTTTCTTT
v_gene: TRBV5-5; j_gene: TRBJ2-7; abundance: -; d_gene: -; CDR3aa: CASSFDRWDASYEQYF; CDR3nt: TGTGCCAGCAGCTTTGACAGGTGGGACGCTAGCTACGAGCAGTACTTC
v_gene: TRBV18; j_gene: TRBJ2-5; abundance: -; d_gene: TRBD1; CDR3aa: CASSPPGQHRETQYF; CDR3nt: TGTGCCAGCTCACCCCCGGGACAGCATCGGGAGACCCAGTACTTC
v_gene: TRBV5-1; j_gene: TRBJ2-3; abundance: -; d_gene: -; CDR3aa: CASSGGGTGGDTQYF; CDR3nt: TGCGCCAGCAGCGGGGGAGGGACAGGTGGAGATACGCAGTATTTT
v_gene: TRBV7-9; j_gene: TRBJ2-1; abundance: -; d_gene: -; CDR3aa: CASSSGDSRSYNEQFF; CDR3nt: TGTGCCAGCAGCTCGGGGGACTCAAGGTCCTACAATGAGCAGTTCTTC
v_gene: TRBV29-1; j_gene: TRBJ2-2; abundance: once; d_gene: TRBD1; CDR3aa: CSVEATGGNTGELFF; CDR3nt: TGCAGCGTTGAAGCGACAGGGGGGAACACCGGGGAGCTGTTTTTT